These T cell receptor beta chains were read from a single sample in a study of T-cell reconstitution after alpha-beta-depleted transplantation in children. TCRdb independently ran MiXCR on the PCR reads; one entry per CDR3 protein. The repertoire holds about 580,000 distinct CDR3 sequences, with under 30% as singletons. The sequenced sample was PBMCs, mostly from graft donor cells, obtained 360 days after TCRalphabeta/CD19-depleted stem cell transplant. The origin of the receptors is a boy younger than two who had a stem cell transplant for acute myeloid leukemia, so the T cells may come from the graft donor. The CDR3 runs from the conserved cysteine through the conserved F or W. The D gene is left open where the match is weak. Part of the rows lack a size; the others show once, few, many or a class for expanded clones.

clone size	V gene	D gene	J gene	CDR3 DNA	CDR3 protein
-	TRBV20-1	-	TRBJ2-3	TGCAGTGCTAGAGGTTCGACTAGCACAGATACGCAGTATTTT	CSARGSTSTDTQYF
few	TRBV6-1	TRBD1	TRBJ1-5	TGTGCCAGCAGTCTGACCTTCGACAGGGGGCTGGTCAATCAGCCCCAGCATTTT	CASSLTFDRGLVNQPQHF
many	TRBV29-1	TRBD1	TRBJ2-3	TGCAGCGTTGCCGGGACAGCGGTCACAGATACGCAGTATTTT	CSVAGTAVTDTQYF
-	TRBV5-1	-	TRBJ1-1	TGCGCCAGCAGCTTGGGACAGACCCCGAGGACTGAAGCTTTCTTT	CASSLGQTPRTEAFF
few	TRBV20-1	-	TRBJ2-5	TGCAGTGCGCAGGGCCGGACGTCTTGGGGAGAGACCCAGTACTTC	CSAQGRTSWGETQYF
-	TRBV12-3/TRBV12-4	TRBD1	TRBJ1-5	TGTGCCAGCAGTTTAGGTTTCTTCGACAGGGGCGAGGATCAGCCCCAGCATTTT	CASSLGFFDRGEDQPQHF
-	TRBV6-5	-	TRBJ1-3	TGTGCCAGCAGTTACCTTCGGGCAACCTCTGGAAACACCATATATTTT	CASSYLRATSGNTIYF
many	TRBV7-6	TRBD2	TRBJ2-1	TGTGCCAGCAGCTTAGCTACTAGCGGATCCAATGAGCAGTTCTTC	CASSLATSGSNEQFF
-	TRBV9	-	TRBJ1-4	TGTGCCAGCAGCGTGGGAGGGGCTGGAAAACTGTTTTTT	CASSVGGAGKLFF
-	TRBV12-3/TRBV12-4	-	TRBJ1-5	TGTGCCAGCAGCCCCCAGGTCAATCAGCCCCAGCATTTT	CASSPQVNQPQHF
-	TRBV30	-	TRBJ1-5	TGTGCCTGGAGCAGGGCGGAAAATCAGCCCCAGCATTTT	CAWSRAENQPQHF
-	TRBV29-1	-	TRBJ2-4	TGCAGCGTTGTGTGGGAAAACATTCAGTACTTC	CSVVWENIQYF
-	TRBV5-1	-	TRBJ1-1	TGCGCCAGCAGCCCCCCGGCAGCAATGAACACTGAAGCTTTCTTT	CASSPPAAMNTEAFF
many	TRBV20-1	-	TRBJ1-5	TGCAGTGCTACCCTTGGACAGCACAATCAGCCCCAGCATTTT	CSATLGQHNQPQHF
few	TRBV6-2/TRBV6-3	TRBD2	TRBJ2-7	TGTGCCAGCAGTTACTATCCCGGGGGGTTATCGATCTACGAGCAGTACTTC	CASSYYPGGLSIYEQYF
-	TRBV7-9	-	TRBJ1-6	TGTGCCAGCAGGAGGACGGTCGCGATCCCGCTTAATTCACCCCTCCACTTT	CASRRTVAIPLNSPLHF
few	TRBV12-3/TRBV12-4	-	TRBJ2-1	TGTGCCAGCAGTTCCGGGGGTTACCCCTACAATGAGCAGTTCTTC	CASSSGGYPYNEQFF
few	TRBV7-9	-	TRBJ2-3	TGTGCCAGCAGACGGGACCGGACTGTCGCAGATACGCAGTATTTT	CASRRDRTVADTQYF
many	TRBV20-1	-	TRBJ2-2	TGCAGTGCGGGCGAGCAGGGGACTAACACCGGGGAGCTGTTTTTT	CSAGEQGTNTGELFF
many	TRBV20-1	TRBD1	TRBJ1-2	TGCAGTGCTAGGAAGGGACAGGGGAACTATGGCTACACCTTC	CSARKGQGNYGYTF
few	TRBV20-1	-	TRBJ2-7	TGCAGTGCTAGATCGGGCGTGTATCACCTCTTC	CSARSGVYHLF
-	TRBV28	-	TRBJ1-2	TGTGCCAGCAGTACAACAGGGTTGAGCTACACCTTC	CASSTTGLSYTF
-	TRBV7-3	TRBD2	TRBJ2-3	TGTGCCAGCAGCTTAATGGCTAGCGGGAGCACAGATACGCAGTATTTT	CASSLMASGSTDTQYF
-	TRBV4-3	-	TRBJ2-7	TGCGCCAGCAGCCTAGACCATAGGGGGTCCTACGAGCAGTACTTC	CASSLDHRGSYEQYF
-	TRBV10-3	-	TRBJ1-6	TGTGCCATCAGTAGCTCCTATAATTCACCCCTCCACTTT	CAISSSYNSPLHF
many	TRBV20-1	-	TRBJ2-5	TGCAGTGCTAGAGATGGGACTGGAAAATTCCAAGAGACCCAGTACTTC	CSARDGTGKFQETQYF
many	TRBV28	-	TRBJ2-3	TGTGCCAGCAGTTTCTCAGAAGAGCTTCTGGATACGCAGTATTTT	CASSFSEELLDTQYF
few	TRBV12-3/TRBV12-4	-	TRBJ1-1	TGTGCCAGCATTTCTTCCCGGGTGCCCATGAACACTGAAGCTTTCTTT	CASISSRVPMNTEAFF
-	TRBV4-3	-	TRBJ2-4	TGCGCCAGCAGCCGGACCTCCGGGAGTTACATTCAGTACTTC	CASSRTSGSYIQYF
many	TRBV20-1	TRBD1	TRBJ2-7	TGCAGTGCTGTGGACAGGGGTCGCTACGAGCAGTACTTC	CSAVDRGRYEQYF
-	TRBV20-1	TRBD1	TRBJ1-1	TGCAGTGCTAGGTCCGGACAGGGATCGACTGAAGCTTTCTTT	CSARSGQGSTEAFF
-	TRBV7-2	-	TRBJ2-7	TGTGCCAGCAGCCCACAGGGTGGCTACGAGCAGTACTTC	CASSPQGGYEQYF
-	TRBV28	TRBD2	TRBJ2-1	TGTGCCATACAAACGGGGGGTCTTGGAGAGCAGTTCTTC	CAIQTGGLGEQFF
-	TRBV6-2/TRBV6-3	-	TRBJ2-5	TGTGCTAGCAGTGCCTCACTAGCCGGAGAAGAGACCCAGTACTTC	CASSASLAGEETQYF
many	TRBV20-1	TRBD2	TRBJ2-3	TGCAGTGCTAGAACCTTCGTCCTAGCGGGGGCCGGCACAGATACGCAGTATTTT	CSARTFVLAGAGTDTQYF
-	TRBV4-3	TRBD2	TRBJ2-3	TGCGCCAGCAGCCACGAGCGGGGGCCACCTAGCACAGATACGCAGTATTTT	CASSHERGPPSTDTQYF
few	TRBV20-1	-	TRBJ1-5	TGCAGTGCTAGAGACCGGGACCTATTTCGAAGCAATCAGCCCCAGCATTTT	CSARDRDLFRSNQPQHF
-	TRBV6-5	-	TRBJ2-7	TGTGCCAGCAGTTACTACTCCAGAGTCTCCTACGAGCAGTACTTC	CASSYYSRVSYEQYF
many	TRBV12-3/TRBV12-4	-	TRBJ2-7	TGTGCCAGCAGTTTAGTTTCCACCTACGAGCAGTACTTC	CASSLVSTYEQYF
few	TRBV28	-	TRBJ2-1	TGTGCCAGCAGGCCGACAGGAACCTTCTACAATGAGCAGTTCTTC	CASRPTGTFYNEQFF
few	TRBV11-2	-	TRBJ1-4	TGTGCCAGCAGCTTACTGGGGGCGGGTGAAAAACTGTTTTTT	CASSLLGAGEKLFF
-	TRBV29-1	-	TRBJ2-4	TGCAGCGTCGCGGGCGGGTCGGACATAGAGGCCAAAAACATTCAGTACTTC	CSVAGGSDIEAKNIQYF
-	TRBV6-1	-	TRBJ1-1	TGTGCCAGCAGCCCTTTTATTGATAACACTGAAGCTTTCTTT	CASSPFIDNTEAFF
few	TRBV15	-	TRBJ1-2	TGTGCCACCAGCGGGGGACACTCCTATGGCTACACCTTC	CATSGGHSYGYTF
-	TRBV7-9	-	TRBJ2-5	TGTGCCAGCAGCTTTTTACCCAATCGGGAGACCCAGTACTTC	CASSFLPNRETQYF